These 28 T cell receptor beta chains were all obtained from the same sample, sequenced in a study of blood T cell repertoires in COVID-19. Data came from immunoSEQ multiplex PCR; TCRdb stores just in-frame clones and leaves some out. Among approximately 76,000 clones listed, around nine tenths were seen once. The sample comprised peripheral blood. These receptors were collected from a woman in her sixties with acute or convalescent COVID-19.

J is TRBJ2-7 and V is TRBV11-3, with D perhaps TRBD2 (5 bases). From germline, CDR1 is SGHNT and CDR2 YENEEA. The CDR3 length is 13 residues. Trimming pared 8 bases from V and 0 bases from J, leaving 11 bases between. CDR3 in amino acids: CASSEGSSYEQYF. CDR3 DNA sequence: TGTGCCAGCTCCGAGGGAAGCTCCTACGAGCAGTACTTC.

The chain combines TRBV4-2 with TRBJ2-5, with D tentatively TRBD1 (6 bases). CDR3 size: 14 residues. Germline values: CDR1 LGHNA, CDR2 YNFKEQ. Trimming left V 5 bases short and J 2 bases short, with 12 bases between. CDR3 DNA sequence: TGTGCCAGCAGCACAATTGACAGGCAAGAGACCCAGTACTTC. Protein product: CASSTIDRQETQYF.

In regard to this clone: The sample contains more than one DNA sequence encoding this CDR3. The chain combines TRBV10-3 with TRBJ2-3; D is possibly TRBD2 (6 bases). Germline values: CDR1 ENHRY, CDR2 SYGVKD. The V gene lost 6 bases and the J gene lost 0 bases, with 13 bases spanning the gap. The length of the CDR3 is 15 residues. CDR3 in DNA: TGTGCCATCAGCACATCCGGGAGTAGCACAGATACGCAGTATTTT. Its protein product is CAISTSGSSTDTQYF.

This clone was detected a few times. J is TRBJ1-2 and V is TRBV24-1, with 7 bases lining up with TRBD1. The CDR3 spans 18 residues. Germline CDR1 and CDR2: KGHDR and SFDVKD. Trimming took 3 bases from V and 4 from J; bases not matched to a gene: 16. In nucleotides, the CDR3 is TGTGCCACCAGTGATACCCCGATCCCAGGACAGGCGTCCTATGGCTACACCTTC. Translated: CATSDTPIPGQASYGYTF.

This chain joins TRBV27 and TRBJ1-2; possible D gene TRBD1, 5 bases. V was clipped by 2 bases and J by 8 bases, with 12 bases between them. This CDR3 has 13 amino acids. The germline CDR1 and CDR2 sequences are MNHEY and SMNVEV (reference sequence). The CDR3 protein is CASSLMGGLGYTF. Written as DNA, the CDR3 is TGTGCCAGCAGTTTAATGGGGGGTCTGGGCTACACCTTC.

The chain recombines TRBV6-5 with TRBJ1-2, with 8 bases that match TRBD1. This CDR3 has 15 amino acids. With V trimmed by 5 bases and J by 6 bases, 11 bases remained unmatched. Germline CDR1 is MNHEY and CDR2 is SVGAGI. The DNA of the CDR3 is TGTGCCAGCAGTACCCGGACAGGGAGCCAGGATGGCTACACCTTC. It is translated as CASSTRTGSQDGYTF.

A note on this clone: The junction departs from germline at one end; a sequencing error may be responsible. The CDR3 DNA follows: TGTGCCAGCAGGGAAGGGACTCGCGAGCAGTACTTC. This encodes CASREGTREQYF. V usage is TRBV2 and J usage is TRBJ2-7; D might be TRBD2 (6 bases). The CDR3 runs 12 residues. Germline CDR1 SNHLY, CDR2 FYNNEI.

The V call is TRBV18, the J call TRBJ1-5, with 9 bases lining up with TRBD1. This CDR3 is 17 amino acids long. The ends lost 2 bases at V and 2 bases at J; junction bases unmatched: 7. The germline V gene has CDR1 KGHSH and CDR2 LQKENI. The CDR3 loop reads CASSPVDRGYGNQPQHF. The CDR3 coding sequence is TGTGCCAGCTCACCAGTCGACAGGGGGTATGGCAATCAGCCCCAGCATTTT.

The chain couples TRBV10-3 to TRBJ2-1; 9 bases are a match to TRBD2. With V trimmed by 0 bases and J by 8 bases, 5 bases remained unmatched. The germline V gene encodes CDR1 ENHRY and CDR2 SYGVKD. This CDR3 spans 15 amino acids. The CDR3 DNA follows: TGTGCCATCAGTGAGTCGGCGGGAGGGGTTCATGAGCAGTTCTTC. This codes for CAISESAGGVHEQFF.

The V call is TRBV5-1, the J call TRBJ2-7; 8 positions agree with TRBD1. The CDR3 covers 15 residues. Germline V CDR1 and CDR2: SGHRS, YFSETQ. V shed 2 bases and J 6 bases; nucleotides not matched to a gene: 10. The DNA of the CDR3 is TGCGCCAGCAGCTTCGGGCAGGGGGCGGGGAGCGAGCAGTACTTC. It specifies CASSFGQGAGSEQYF.

J is TRBJ2-5 and V is TRBV3-1 (or the pseudogene TRBV3-2); the D gene is possibly TRBD2 (5 bases). Germline V lookup: CDR1 LGHDT, CDR2 YNNKEL (reference sequence). The CDR3 spans 17 residues. V gave up 6 bases and J gave up 0 bases, with 20 bases separating them. The CDR3 DNA reads TGTGCCAGCAGTATCGGGCAGAACGGACTGTACCAAGAGACCCAGTACTTC. This gives the protein CASSIGQNGLYQETQYF.

V gene TRBV27 combines with J gene TRBJ1-2; D is perhaps TRBD1 (5 bases). CDR1 and CDR2 from the germline V gene are MNHEY and SMNVEV (reference sequence). The CDR3 runs to 15 residues. Trimming took 6 bases from V and 3 from J, leaving 17 bases between them. CDR3 DNA: TGTGCCAGCAGCGCCCGTCAGGGCACCTACTATGGCTACACCTTC. Its translation: CASSARQGTYYGYTF.

The chain carries TRBV6-2 or TRBV6-3 and TRBJ1-1, with a possible D match to TRBD1 (6 bases). The CDR3 spans 12 residues. Trimming left V 5 bases short and J 4 bases short, with 8 bases between. From germline, CDR1 is MNHEY and CDR2 SVGEGT. Written as DNA, the CDR3 is TGTGCCAGCAGTGGACAGATCACTGAAGCTTTCTTT. Protein product: CASSGQITEAFF.

The CDR3, as DNA: TGTGCCAGCAGCCCCAAACAGAGATTGAACACTGAAGCTTTCTTT. It codes for CASSPKQRLNTEAFF. The chain recombines TRBV7-9 with TRBJ1-1; no clear D. Germline assignment: CDR1 SEHNR and CDR2 FQNEAQ (reference sequence). V was shortened by 5 bases and J by 0 bases, with 13 bases between the two germline ends. The CDR3 spans 15 residues.

This chain joins TRBV28 and TRBJ2-7, with 9 bases fitting TRBD1. The germline gives CDR1 MDHEN, CDR2 SYDVKM. The CDR3 sequence is 18 residues long. V lost 4 bases to trimming and J lost 4 bases; unmatched junction nucleotides: 17. The CDR3 is CASSSLRGGTGNRYEQYF. CDR3 DNA sequence: TGTGCCAGCAGTTCTCTTAGGGGGGGGACAGGGAACCGATACGAGCAGTACTTC. The entire variable domain, with the rest obtained from reference TRBV28 and TRBJ2-7, is as follows: DVKVTQSSRYLVKRTGEKVFLECVQDMDHENMFWYRQDPGLGLRLIYFSYDVKMKEKGDIPEGYSVSREKKERFSLILESASTNQTSMYLCASSSLRGGTGNRYEQYFGPGTRLTVT.

The table lists this clone with a few counts. V is TRBV19 and J is TRBJ1-5, with 8 bases aligning to TRBD1. The V gene's germline CDR1 is LNHDA and CDR2 SQIVND (reference sequence). V shed 5 bases and J 7 bases; nucleotides not matched to a gene: 7. This CDR3 spans 14 amino acids. CDR3 sequence: CASSVTGAEQPQHF. Here the CDR3 DNA reads TGTGCCAGTAGTGTGACAGGGGCTGAACAGCCCCAGCATTTT.

The chain links TRBV18 to TRBJ2-5, with D tentatively TRBD1 (5 bases). Trimming took off 5 bases at V and 5 bases at J, with 15 bases between the two ends. This CDR3 spans 14 amino acids. The germline V gene encodes CDR1 KGHSH and CDR2 LQKENI. CDR3 DNA sequence: TGTGCCAGCTCAAACAGGCCGCTTCAGGAGACCCAGTACTTC. This codes for CASSNRPLQETQYF.

The chain employs TRBV7-3 and TRBJ2-2; weak D call: TRBD1 (6 bases). The V end lost 4 bases, the J end lost 7 bases, and 13 bases lay between the germline ends. The CDR3 runs 14 residues. Germline V lookup: CDR1 SGHTA, CDR2 FQGTGA. CDR3 in amino acids: CASSSNHRDGELFF. DNA for the CDR3: TGTGCCAGCAGCTCAAATCACAGGGACGGGGAGCTGTTTTTT.

The chain recombines TRBV29-1 with TRBJ2-7, with 7 bases identical to TRBD2. CDR3 length: 14 amino acids. V dropped 4 bases and J dropped 3; count of bases not matched to a gene: 9. The germline V gene encodes CDR1 SQVTM and CDR2 ANQGSEA. The CDR3: CSVGGGSSIYEQYF. The CDR3 DNA reads as TGCAGCGTTGGCGGCGGGAGTTCGATCTACGAGCAGTACTTC.

The V gene is TRBV30, the J gene TRBJ2-7; 7 bases match TRBD1. CDR1 and CDR2 (germline): GTSNPN, SVGIG (reference sequence). The length of the CDR3 is 12 residues. With 1 base clipped from V and 6 bases from J, the junction kept 3 bases outside the gene matches. The CDR3 nucleotides read TGTGCCTGGAGTGAAGGGACAGCCGAGCAGTACTTC. Translating it yields CAWSEGTAEQYF.

This chain joins TRBV19 and TRBJ1-4; 12 nucleotides align to TRBD1. The CDR3 contains 15 residues. The germline CDR1 and CDR2 sequences are LNHDA and SQIVND (reference sequence). With 5 bases clipped from V and 5 bases from J, the junction kept 3 bases outside the gene matches. CDR3 in amino acids: CASSPGQGANEKLFF. CDR3 bases: TGTGCCAGTAGTCCGGGACAGGGGGCGAATGAAAAACTGTTTTTT.

The genes are TRBV5-1 and TRBJ1-2, with 9 positions matching TRBD1. The length of the CDR3 is 13 residues. Germline V lookup: CDR1 SGHRS, CDR2 YFSETQ. V lost 0 bases to trimming and J lost 9 bases; unmatched junction nucleotides: 3. The CDR3, as DNA: TGCGCCAGCAGCTTGGAGGGACAGGGTAGCTACACCTTC. Translated, it gives CASSLEGQGSYTF.

V gene TRBV3-1 (or the pseudogene TRBV3-2) combines with J gene TRBJ2-7, with D unclear. CDR3 size: 13 residues. The germline V and J ends were trimmed by 4 bases and 0 bases, with 7 bases remaining between them. The germline V gene encodes CDR1 LGHDT and CDR2 YNNKEL (reference sequence). The DNA of the CDR3 is TGTGCCAGCAGCCTAACGAGCTCCTACGAGCAGTACTTC. This encodes CASSLTSSYEQYF.

The chain couples TRBV28 to TRBJ2-5; D gene ambiguous. Germline-derived CDR1 and CDR2 are MDHEN and SYDVKM. Trimming shortened V by 4 bases and J by 1 base, and 13 bases separated the two germline ends. The CDR3 sequence is 15 residues long. The DNA of the CDR3 is TGTGCCAGCAGTTCCCAATCACCGAGCCAAGAGACCCAGTACTTC. It specifies CASSSQSPSQETQYF.

The J gene is TRBJ1-5, the V gene TRBV27; 9 bases line up with TRBD1. The CDR3 length is 16 residues. CDR1 MNHEY and CDR2 SMNVEV come from the germline V gene (reference sequence). V shed 2 bases and J 2 bases; nucleotides not matched to a gene: 4. The CDR3 bases are TGTGCCAGCAGTTTAGGTACAGGGGGCCGCAATCAGCCCCAGCATTTT. This translates into CASSLGTGGRNQPQHF.

This chain uses TRBV11-3 with TRBJ2-7; a weak D match, TRBD1 (6 bases). Germline V gene lookup returns CDR1 SGHNT and CDR2 YENEEA. V lost 1 base to trimming and J lost 4 bases, with 8 bases between them. CDR3 size: 13 residues. Here the CDR3 DNA reads TGTGCCAGCAGCTTAGCCCAGGGGTACGAGCAGTACTTC. Its translation is CASSLAQGYEQYF.

This chain links TRBV30 with TRBJ2-7; 13 positions match TRBD2. The CDR3 covers 14 residues. J gave up 5 bases and V 5 bases, and 6 bases lay outside the gene matches. Germline V gene sequence: CDR1 GTSNPN, CDR2 SVGIG (reference sequence). The CDR3 loop is CAWEGLAGFNEQYF. The CDR3 DNA is TGTGCCTGGGAGGGACTAGCGGGATTCAACGAGCAGTACTTC.

This chain joins TRBV5-4 and TRBJ1-2; no reliable D call. The CDR3 consists of 13 residues. The germline V gene encodes CDR1 SGHNT and CDR2 YYREEE (reference sequence). Trimming shortened V by 3 bases and J by 7 bases, and 13 bases separated the two germline ends. The CDR3 spells CASSSTRAGGYTF. CDR3 nucleotides: TGTGCCAGCAGCTCTACTAGGGCGGGTGGCTACACCTTC. Supplemented by reference TRBV5-4 and TRBJ1-2, the full variable domain reads ETGVTQSPTHLIKTRGQQVTLRCSSQSGHNTVSWYQQALGQGPQFIFQYYREEENGRGNFPPRFSGLQFPNYSSELNVNALELDDSALYLCASSSTRAGGYTFGSGTRLTVV.